This TCR beta chain was sequenced for a study of cytomegalovirus exposure and HLA in healthy donors. Findings of the study overall: There were some V segments, including TRBV6-2 and TRBV6-3, excluded as indistinguishable.

CDR1 is LGHNA, CDR2 YNFKEQ, per germline. The CDR3 covers 17 residues. V lost 1 base, J lost 7 bases, and 15 bases stayed unmatched. A remark on this clone: The antigen remains undetermined.

PCR involved 60 Vbeta and 13 Jbeta primers. Some clones are missing from TCRdb's copy, which holds only in-frame ones; the method was immunoSEQ multiplex PCR. The sample includes 110,000 to 150,000 clones, approximately 68% of them seen just once. This clonotype was obtained from a man aged 60 to 69 in good health and CMV-seronegative. The chain couples TRBV4-2 to TRBJ2-7; 8 bases are shared with TRBD1. The sample was PBMCs. CDR3 sequence (DNA): TGTGCCAGCAGCCAAGCAGCCTCGACAGGGGAAGGATTAGAGCAGTACTTC. It yields the protein CASSQAASTGEGLEQYF.